This T cell receptor beta chain derives from a study of cytotoxic CD8 clonotypes in ibrutinib-treated CLL. For the study at large: When averaged across all of the samples, the counts came to approximately 250,000 productive templates and 94,082 productive rearrangements.

This clone was picked up a small number of times. The protocol was immunoSEQ multiplex PCR, while the TCRdb copy is restricted to in-frame clones and leaves out a portion. Of about 17,000 clones listed, approximately 80% were seen once; the top ten hold about 18%. V gave up 11 bases and J gave up 7 bases; unmatched junction bases: 13. This CDR3 is 14 amino acids long. Per the germline V gene, CDR1 is SEHNR and CDR2 is FQNEAQ (reference sequence). The V gene is TRBV7-9, the J gene TRBJ2-1; 8 bases agree with TRBD2. Here the sequenced sample was PBMCs, taken before ibrutinib treatment. The receptor's source is a human donor with chronic lymphocytic leukemia. CDR3 coding DNA: TGTGCCGGGGCGTCGGCGGGAGGTGGTAATGAGCAGTTCTTC. It yields the protein CAGASAGGGNEQFF.